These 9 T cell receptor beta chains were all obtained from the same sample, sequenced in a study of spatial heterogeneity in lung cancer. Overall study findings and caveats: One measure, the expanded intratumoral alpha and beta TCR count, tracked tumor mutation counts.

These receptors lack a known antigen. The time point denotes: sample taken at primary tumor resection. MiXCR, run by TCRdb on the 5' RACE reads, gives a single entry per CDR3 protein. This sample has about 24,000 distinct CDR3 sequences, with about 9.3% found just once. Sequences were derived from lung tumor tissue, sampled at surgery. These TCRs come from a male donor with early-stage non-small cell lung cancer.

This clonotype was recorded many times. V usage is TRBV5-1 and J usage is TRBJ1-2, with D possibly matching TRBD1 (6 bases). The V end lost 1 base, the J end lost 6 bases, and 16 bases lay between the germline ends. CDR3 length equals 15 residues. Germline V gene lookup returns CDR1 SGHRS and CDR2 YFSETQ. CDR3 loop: CASSLIPQGMDGYTF. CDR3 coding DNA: TGCGCCAGCAGCTTGATCCCCCAGGGGATGGATGGCTACACCTTC.

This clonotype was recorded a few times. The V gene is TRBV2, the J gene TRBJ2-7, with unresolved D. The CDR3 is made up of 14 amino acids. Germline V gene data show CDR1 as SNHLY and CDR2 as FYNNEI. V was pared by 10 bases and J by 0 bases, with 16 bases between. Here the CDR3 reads CATLETANSYEQYF. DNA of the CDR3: TGTGCCACTCTCGAGACGGCAAACTCCTACGAGCAGTACTTC.

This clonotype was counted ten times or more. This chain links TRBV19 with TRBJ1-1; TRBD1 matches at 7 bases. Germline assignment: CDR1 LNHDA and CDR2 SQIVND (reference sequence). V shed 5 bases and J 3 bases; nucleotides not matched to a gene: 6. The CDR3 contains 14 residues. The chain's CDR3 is CASSYRGGDTEAFF. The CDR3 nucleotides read TGTGCCAGTAGTTACAGGGGCGGTGACACTGAAGCTTTCTTT.

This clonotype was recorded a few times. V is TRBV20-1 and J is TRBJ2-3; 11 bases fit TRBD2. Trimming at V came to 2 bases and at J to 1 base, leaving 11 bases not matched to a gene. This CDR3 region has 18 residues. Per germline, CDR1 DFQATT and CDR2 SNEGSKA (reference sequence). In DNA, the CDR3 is TGCAGTGCTAGACCAATCCCCCTAGCGGGGGGCCGCACAGATACGCAGTATTTT. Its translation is CSARPIPLAGGRTDTQYF.

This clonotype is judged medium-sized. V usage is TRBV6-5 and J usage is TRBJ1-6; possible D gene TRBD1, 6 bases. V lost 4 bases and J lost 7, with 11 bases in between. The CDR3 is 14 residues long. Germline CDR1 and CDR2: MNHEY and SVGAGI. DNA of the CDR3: TGTGCCAGCAGTTCGGGACACCAAAATTCACCCCTCCACTTT. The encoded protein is CASSSGHQNSPLHF.

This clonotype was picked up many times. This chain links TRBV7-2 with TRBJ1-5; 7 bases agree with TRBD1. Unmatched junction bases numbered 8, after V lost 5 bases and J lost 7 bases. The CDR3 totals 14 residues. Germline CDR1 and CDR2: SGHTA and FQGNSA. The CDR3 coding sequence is TGTGCCAGCAGCGCCTACAGGGGAGCGCAGCCCCAGCATTTT. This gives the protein CASSAYRGAQPQHF.

CDR3 residues: CSQDRPSYNEQFF. The CDR3 region has the DNA TGCAGCCAAGACAGACCCTCCTACAATGAGCAGTTCTTC. This chain connects TRBV20-1 to TRBJ2-1; the D gene is possibly TRBD1 (5 bases). The CDR3 length is 13 residues. Germline CDR1 reads DFQATT; CDR2 reads SNEGSKA (reference sequence).

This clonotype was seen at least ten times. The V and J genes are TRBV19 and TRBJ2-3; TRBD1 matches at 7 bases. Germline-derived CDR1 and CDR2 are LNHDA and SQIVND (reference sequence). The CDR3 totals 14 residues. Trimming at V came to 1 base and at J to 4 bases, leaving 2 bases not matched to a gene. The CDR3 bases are TGTGCCAGTAGTATAGGCCAGGGGGCAGATACGCAGTATTTT. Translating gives CASSIGQGADTQYF.

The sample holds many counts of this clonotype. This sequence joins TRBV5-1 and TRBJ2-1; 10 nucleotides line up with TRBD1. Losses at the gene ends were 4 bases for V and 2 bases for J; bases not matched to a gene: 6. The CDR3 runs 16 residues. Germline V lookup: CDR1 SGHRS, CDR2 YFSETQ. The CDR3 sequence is CASSGGQGYTYNEQFF. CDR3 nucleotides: TGCGCCAGCAGCGGGGGACAGGGGTACACCTACAATGAGCAGTTCTTC.